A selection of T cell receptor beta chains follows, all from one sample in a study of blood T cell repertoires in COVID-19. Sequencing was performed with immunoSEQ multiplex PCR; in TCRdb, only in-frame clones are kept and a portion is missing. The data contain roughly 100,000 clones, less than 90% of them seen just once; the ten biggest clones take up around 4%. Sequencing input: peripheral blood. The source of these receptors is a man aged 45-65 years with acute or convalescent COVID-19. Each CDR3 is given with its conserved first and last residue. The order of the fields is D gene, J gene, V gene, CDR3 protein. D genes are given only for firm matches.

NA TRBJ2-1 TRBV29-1 CSVDNKGGHYNEQFF
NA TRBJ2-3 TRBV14 CASSHFAGNSDTQYF
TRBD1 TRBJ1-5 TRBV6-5 CAARDRFSNQPQHF
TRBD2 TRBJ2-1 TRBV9 CASSVGGRIHNEQFF
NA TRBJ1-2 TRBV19 CAITSREEDGYTF
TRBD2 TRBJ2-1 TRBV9 CASSVGSGRPYNEQFF
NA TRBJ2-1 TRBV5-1 CASSLGGGEQFF
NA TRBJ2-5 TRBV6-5 CASSYSLAEETQYF
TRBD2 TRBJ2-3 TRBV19 CASSIDGLAGGRDTQYF
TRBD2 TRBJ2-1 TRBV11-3 CASSSGLAYNEQFF
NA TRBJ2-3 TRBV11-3 CASSLEAGEDTQYF
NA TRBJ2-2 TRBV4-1 CASSQAYRGANTGELFF
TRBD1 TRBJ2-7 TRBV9 CASSYDRGGYEQYF
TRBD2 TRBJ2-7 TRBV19 CASSIGLARYEQYF
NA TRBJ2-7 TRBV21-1 CASSKATRDTGYEQYF
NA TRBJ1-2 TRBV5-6 CASSPLRIQGWGYTF
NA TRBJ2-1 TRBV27 CASSSGTYNEQFF
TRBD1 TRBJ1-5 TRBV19 CATMRTGASAQHF
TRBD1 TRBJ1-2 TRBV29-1 CSVGRTGGLHGYTF
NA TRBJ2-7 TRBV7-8 CASSLYYEQYF
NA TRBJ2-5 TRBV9 CASSVAGRAPQETQYF
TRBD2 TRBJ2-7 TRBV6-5 CASSYSSTSGAYEQYF
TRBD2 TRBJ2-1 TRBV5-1 CASSLALAGGLPYNEQFF
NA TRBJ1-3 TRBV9 CASSAGGFGNTIYF
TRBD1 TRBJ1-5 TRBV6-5 CASRPTGDSNQPQHF
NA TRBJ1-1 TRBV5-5 CASSLEWGRNTEAFF
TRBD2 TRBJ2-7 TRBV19 CASSIGERDSYEQYF
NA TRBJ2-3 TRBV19 CASSINLPAHSDTQYF
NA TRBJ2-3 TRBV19 CASSSQDFYTDTQYF
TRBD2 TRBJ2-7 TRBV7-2 CASSPRLALSSYEQYF
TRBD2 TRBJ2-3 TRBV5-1 CASRQRGVADTQYF
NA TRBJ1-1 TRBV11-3 CASSLGLGLFGDTEAFF
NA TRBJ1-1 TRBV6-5 CASTSSPGANTEAFF
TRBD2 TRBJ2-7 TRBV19 CASSITSGRAYEQYF